This TCR beta chain came from a study of molecular identifiers for immune sequencing clone quantification (dated by TCRdb to 2017 to 2018). In the study overall: For a replicate experiment, the RNA from either around 20,000 or 100,000 naive CD8 T cells was divided into five aliquots, and four of those aliquots went on to sequencing. CD8 T cells were used in a methods study to benchmark molecular-identifier clustering-based TCR repertoire sequencing (MIDCIRS) and TCR RNA copy counting. What the work shows at the level of the full study, not this receptor alone: Modeling estimated about three recovered TCR RNA copies per cell, compared with about 10 by digital PCR, which implies roughly 30% capture efficiency. Spiked-in Jurkat TCR RNA (around eleven copies' worth), which is not part of the donor repertoire, was contained in the naive libraries. When barcode sub-clustering was omitted, TCR diversity was inflated by chimeric consensus sequences, with chimeras reaching as high as 47%. In CMV-specific effector cells, clones with more than 20 RNA copies accounted for over 99% of molecules, whereas in naive cells such clones accounted for under 1%. Highly expanded clone sizes could be underestimated if identical TCR molecules share a barcode. Spiked-in Jurkat TCR RNA equal to a single cell's worth was reported to be detectable even within 1,200,000 naive CD8 T cells.

The CDR3 numbers 14 residues from cysteine through phenylalanine. Of all the DNA, just the CDR3 is kept, 42 bases in frame from base 1. The germline V and J ends show losses of 4 bases and 9 bases respectively, and no gene match explains 4 bases of the junction. CDR1 and CDR2 are drawn from the germline V gene (reference sequence): LNHNV, YYDKDF. Library method: PCR. Reads for this sample came from a NextSeq 500. Bulk TCR libraries were generated as previously described, with the TCR primers listed in Table S5 used. Total RNA was purified with the Qiagen AllPrep DNA/RNA kit. Reads from multiple sequencing runs of the same library were pooled before analysis. In the paper's pipeline: Reads were retained only if the reads had an exact TCR constant sequence, and the retained reads were trimmed to 150 nt and grouped according to their 12-nt molecular barcodes. Within each barcode group, reads were sub-clustered at a 15% Levenshtein threshold, and quality-weighted consensus sequences were built per RNA molecule. Non-functional sequences were discarded, and so were lower-count sequences lying one edit away from another sequence. On the basis of fitting two negative binomial distributions, barcode sub-clusters with fewer than 20% of the maximum read count were discarded. TCRdb reanalyzed the raw reads on its own, using fastp at Q25 for trimming and MiXCR for clone calling, and kept in-frame beta chains. One record per CDR3 amino acid sequence lists the most common genes and DNA. The V and J calls come from TCRdb's annotation, not from the publication. Within this sample are about 510,000 distinct CDR3 sequences, with around 23% of them counted one time only. The top ten clonotypes cover roughly 0.77% of the sample.

Libraries of naive CD8 T cells were built from anywhere between roughly 17,000 and 1,000,000 sorted cells, with 10%, 30% or 50% of the purified RNA used. Naive CD8 T cells, defined as CD8+CD4-CCR7+CD45RA+, were FACS-sorted into RLT Plus buffer on a BD FACSAria II. Ten to eleven TCR copies' worth of Jurkat RNA were spiked into roughly 19,000-1,000,000 naive CD8 T cell samples to test detection sensitivity. CD8 T cells were enriched with RosetteSep CD8+ T Cell Enrichment Cocktail and Ficoll-Paque, followed by ACK red cell lysis. A note on this clonotype: It has no known antigen specificity. No base qualities exist here, and no much larger clone lies one base off it.

Sequenced sample: naive CD8+ T cells from blood, with Jurkat cell RNA spiked in. This specimen's cell subset or site label, per the study, means: FACS-sorted CD8+CD4-CCR7+CD45RA+ naive T cells. The V and J segments used are TRBV15 and TRBJ2-1; TRBD1 matches 12 bases in the middle. The clonotype originates from a human donor in good health. Some libraries in this study had Jurkat cell RNA spiked in. The nucleotide sequence reads as follows: TGTGCCACCAGCATGGGACAGGGGGCTACTGAGCAGTTCTTC. Its translation is CATSMGQGATEQFF.